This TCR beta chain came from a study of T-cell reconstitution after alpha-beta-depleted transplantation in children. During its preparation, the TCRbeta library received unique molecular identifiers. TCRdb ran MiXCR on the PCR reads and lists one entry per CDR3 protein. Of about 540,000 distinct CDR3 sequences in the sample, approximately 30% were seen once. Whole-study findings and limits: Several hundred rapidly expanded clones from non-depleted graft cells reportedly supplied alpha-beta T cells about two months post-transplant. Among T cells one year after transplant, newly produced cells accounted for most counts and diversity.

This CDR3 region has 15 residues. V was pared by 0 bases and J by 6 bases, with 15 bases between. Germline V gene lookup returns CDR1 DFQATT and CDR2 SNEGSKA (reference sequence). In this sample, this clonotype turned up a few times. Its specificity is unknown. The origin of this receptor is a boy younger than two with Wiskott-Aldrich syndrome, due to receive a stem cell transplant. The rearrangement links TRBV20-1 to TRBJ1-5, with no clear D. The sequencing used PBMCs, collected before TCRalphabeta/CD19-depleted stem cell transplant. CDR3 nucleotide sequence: TGCAGTGCTAGAGAACGTGGAAAAGGGCTTCAGCCCCAGCATTTT. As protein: CSARERGKGLQPQHF.